This T cell receptor (beta chain) derives from a study of T cells after yellow fever vaccination. This clonotype was observed at least ten times. TCRdb re-called the 5' RACE reads with MiXCR, one entry per CDR3 protein. This sample has 300,000 to 350,000 distinct CDR3 sequences, with 9.5% to 12% found just once. The source material was CD4+ T cells sorted from PBMCs, sampled 45 days after the yellow fever booster vaccination. The receptor was isolated from a man aged 18 to 30 who received the YFV17D yellow fever vaccine.

In nucleotides, the CDR3 is TGTGCCAGCAGTTACGACAGCAAGCAGTTCTTC. Translating it yields CASSYDSKQFF. The chain recombines TRBV6-2 or TRBV6-3 with TRBJ2-1; D perhaps matches TRBD1 (5 bases). This CDR3 region has 11 residues. Trimming pared 2 bases from V and 11 bases from J, leaving 7 bases between. Germline V CDR1 and CDR2: MNHEY, SVGEGT.